These 31 T cell receptor beta chains share one sample of origin, sequenced in a study of blood T cells in healthy people across ages. Primed by a sample-barcoded 5' primer and a J-beta primer mix, a second PCR proceeded for roughly 7 to 11 cycles. From the 5' RACE reads, TCRdb called clonotypes with MiXCR, one entry per CDR3 protein. The table shows 500,000 to 700,000 distinct CDR3 sequences, with roughly 31% occurring only once. Sequencing input: blood. The source is an elderly woman in good health.

V and J are TRBV20-1 and TRBJ2-5, with 11 bases aligning to TRBD2. The J call may not be correct, given that the DNA end is closer to TRBJ2-7. CDR1 DFQATT and CDR2 SNEGSKA come from the germline V gene (reference sequence). This CDR3 region has 16 residues. CDR3 sequence reads: CSALDIGTSGSYEQYF. DNA for the CDR3: TGCAGTGCTCTCGACATAGGGACTAGCGGCTCCTACGAGCAGTACTTC.

This clonotype was observed a handful of times. This may arise from a read error, as a much more abundant clone is one base away. The chain uses TRBV5-1 and TRBJ2-7; 10 bases agree with TRBD1. CDR3 size: 15 residues. Germline lookup yields CDR1 SGHRS and CDR2 YFSETQ. DNA of the CDR3: TGCGCCGGCAGCCCGGGGGGACAGGGGAACTACGAGCAGTACTTC. Encoded protein: CAGSPGGQGNYEQYF.

This clonotype was counted a few times. The chain recombines TRBV18 with TRBJ1-5; 10 nucleotides align to TRBD1. The CDR3 covers 15 residues. Germline V gene lookup returns CDR1 KGHSH and CDR2 LQKENI. V lost 8 bases and J lost 4; bases outside the gene matches: 8. CDR3 in amino acids: CASSPRQGANQPQHF. Here the CDR3 DNA reads TGTGCCAGCAGCCCACGACAGGGGGCTAATCAGCCCCAGCATTTT.

Details on this clonotype: This may stem from a read error, because a much larger clone lies one nucleotide away. The rearrangement uses TRBV20-1 and TRBJ1-2; no clear D. The germline gives CDR1 DFQATT, CDR2 SNEGSKA (reference sequence). CDR3 size: 12 residues. CDR3: CRARKSSYGYTF. The CDR3 DNA follows: TGCAGAGCTAGAAAATCCTCGTATGGCTACACCTTC.

This clonotype appeared many times. This rearrangement joins TRBV20-1 to TRBJ2-5, with D perhaps assigned TRBD1 or TRBD2 (5 bases each). Per the germline V gene, CDR1 is DFQATT and CDR2 is SNEGSKA (reference sequence). V shed 3 bases and J shed 5 bases, with 22 bases lying between them. The CDR3 is 16 amino acids. CDR3 coding DNA: TGCAGTGCTAGGGTCCCCCGGCCGGGGCCGAGGGAGACCCAGTACTTC. It encodes CSARVPRPGPRETQYF.

As regards this clonotype: A read error may explain this, as a much larger clone is one base away. CDR3 residues: CASSVGSEVGEQYF. In DNA form, the CDR3 reads TGTGCCAGCAGCGTAGGGTCCGAGGTCGGTGAGCAGTACTTC. The rearrangement links TRBV9 to TRBJ2-7; D is undetermined. This CDR3 comprises 14 residues. The germline gives CDR1 SGDLS, CDR2 YYNGEE. The V end was cut by 0 bases, the J end by 7 bases, with 14 bases between.

This clonotype was seen at least ten times. The genes are TRBV6-4 and TRBJ2-1, with 11 nucleotides matching TRBD2. Germline CDR1 reads MRHNA; CDR2 reads SNTAGT. V trimming: 1 base; J trimming: 9 bases; junction bases outside the gene matches: 2. The CDR3 has 14 residues. CDR3 sequence (DNA): TGTGCCAGCAGTGACTTAGGGACTAGCGGTGAGCAGTTCTTC. This encodes CASSDLGTSGEQFF.

This clonotype occurred a few times. Germline and junction disagree at one end, which may indicate a read error. The chain employs TRBV3-1 and TRBJ2-7; 7 nucleotides line up with TRBD1. Germline V lookup: CDR1 LGHDT, CDR2 YNNKEL (reference sequence). This CDR3 is built from 15 residues. The CDR3 DNA is TGTACCAGCAGCCAGGCTCCGACAGGGCTATACGAGCAGTACTTC. This encodes CTSSQAPTGLYEQYF.

The chain uses TRBV12-3 or TRBV12-4 and TRBJ2-3; D may be TRBD2 (6 bases). V lost 7 bases, J lost 4 bases, and 15 bases lay in between. CDR3 length equals 14 residues. The CDR3 nucleotides read TGTGCCAGCAAACTACGGGAGAGCGCAGATACGCAGTATTTT. Amino acids: CASKLRESADTQYF.

V gene TRBV5-1 combines with J gene TRBJ2-5; tentative D call: TRBD1 (5 bases). V dropped 5 bases and J dropped 2 bases, with 13 bases sitting between them. Looked up from germline, CDR1 is SGHRS and CDR2 is YFSETQ. This CDR3 is built from 14 residues. This CDR3 reads CASRVLQGQETQYF. CDR3 DNA: TGCGCCAGCAGAGTTCTTCAGGGACAAGAGACCCAGTACTTC. The full variable domain, its missing parts supplied by reference TRBV5-1 and TRBJ2-5, is KAGVTQTPRYLIKTRGQQVTLSCSPISGHRSVSWYQQTPGQGLQFLFEYFSETQRNKGNFPGRFSGRQFSNSRSEMNVSTLELGDSALYLCASRVLQGQETQYFGPGTRLLVL.

A few counts support this clonotype. V and J are TRBV6-6 and TRBJ1-1, with 7 bases lining up with TRBD1. CDR3 length: 13 residues. With 6 bases clipped from V and 3 bases from J, the junction kept 4 bases outside the gene matches. Per the germline V gene, CDR1 is MNHNY and CDR2 is SVGAGI (reference sequence). DNA for the CDR3: TGTGCCAGCAGCTCACAGGGGCACACTGAAGCTTTCTTT. This translates into CASSSQGHTEAFF.

A note on this clonotype: This may be a read error, as it is one base from a much larger clone. V gene TRBV29-1 combines with J gene TRBJ2-1, with 9 bases lining up with TRBD2. In germline, CDR1 is SQVTM, CDR2 ANQGSEA. After removal of 7 bases from V and 7 bases from J, the junction contained 8 bases not matched to a gene. This CDR3 region has 13 residues. CDR3 protein: CSAGRGGGNEQFF. In DNA, the CDR3 is TGCAGCGCCGGTCGCGGGGGGGGAAATGAGCAGTTCTTC.

This clonotype was observed many times. Here the CDR3 DNA reads TGTGCCAGCAGTTTAGGGGACAGGGTCTCCTACAATGAGCAGTTCTTC. Its protein is CASSLGDRVSYNEQFF. This sequence joins TRBV12-3 or TRBV12-4 and TRBJ2-1; 9 bases align to TRBD1. V was pared by 1 base and J by 0 bases, with 1 base of the junction left unmatched. The CDR3 is 16 amino acids.

The chain combines TRBV5-1 with TRBJ2-7; 14 nucleotides align to TRBD2. Matching the DNA end better, TRBJ2-4 makes the J call doubtful. The CDR3 totals 17 residues. Looked up from germline, CDR1 is SGHRS and CDR2 is YFSETQ. The CDR3 region is CASSPSGTSGGLNIQYF. The CDR3 DNA reads TGCGCCAGCAGTCCCTCCGGGACTAGCGGGGGATTAAACATTCAGTACTTC.

This clonotype has at least ten counts. This chain connects TRBV6-4 to TRBJ2-3; no firm D call. The germline V gene has CDR1 MRHNA and CDR2 SNTAGT. With 5 bases removed from V and 2 bases from J, the gap between germline ends came to 14 bases. CDR3 length: 15 amino acids. The CDR3 DNA sequence: TGTGCCAGCAGTCGAACGGGTCAGGTCACAGATACGCAGTATTTT. Translation gives CASSRTGQVTDTQYF.

As for this clonotype: A read error may be the cause here, since a much bigger clone is one base away. It is likely a read error, because the conserved phenylalanine at the end of the CDR3 is missing. The chain links TRBV7-2 to TRBJ2-5, with a tentative D call TRBD1 (6 bases). The V gene lost 2 bases and the J gene lost 2 bases, with 12 bases spanning the gap. The CDR3 is 15 amino acids. Germline lookup yields CDR1 SGHTA and CDR2 FQGNSA. CDR3 loop: CASSLYPGQQETQYV. The CDR3 bases are TGTGCCAGCAGCTTATACCCGGGACAACAAGAGACCCAGTACGTC.

There are a few counts of this clonotype. The chain has TRBV6-5 and TRBJ2-3; TRBD2 aligns across 11 bases. The CDR3 runs 16 residues. The germline gives CDR1 MNHEY, CDR2 SVGAGI. Trimming removed 5 bases from V and 4 bases from J; junction bases left unmatched: 8. In DNA, the CDR3 is TGTGCCAGCAGTAATAGCGGGGGGGGTCTGTCAGATACGCAGTATTTT. Amino acids: CASSNSGGGLSDTQYF.

As concerns this clonotype: An end of the junction differs from the germline gene, which may be a read error. The rearrangement links TRBV28 to TRBJ2-1; D not certain. The CDR3 has 13 amino acids. Per germline, CDR1 MDHEN and CDR2 SYDVKM. Here the CDR3 DNA reads TGTGCCACCAGTGCCCCCTCCTACAATGAGCAGTTCTTC. Translating it yields CATSAPSYNEQFF.

There are many counts of this clonotype. The V and J genes are TRBV20-1 and TRBJ2-1; 7 nucleotides line up with TRBD2. V was clipped by 0 bases and J by 0 bases; unmatched bases: 11. Germline values: CDR1 DFQATT, CDR2 SNEGSKA (reference sequence). The CDR3 runs 18 residues. The CDR3 DNA follows: TGCAGTGCTAGAGATCTGACAGCGGGGCCCAACTCCTACAATGAGCAGTTCTTC. Residues: CSARDLTAGPNSYNEQFF.

This clonotype was recorded many times. V gene TRBV30 combines with J gene TRBJ2-7; tentative D call: TRBD1 (6 bases). CDR1 GTSNPN and CDR2 SVGIG come from the germline V gene (reference sequence). The V gene lost 6 bases and the J gene lost 0 bases, with 9 bases spanning the gap. This CDR3 is built from 12 residues. CDR3 nucleotide sequence: TGTGCCTGTGTCAGGGGCTCCTACGAGCAGTACTTC. This encodes CACVRGSYEQYF.

This clonotype was detected only a few times. This chain joins TRBV27 and TRBJ2-3; D could derive from TRBD1 or TRBD2 (6 bases each). V lost 5 bases, J lost 6 bases, and 18 bases lay in between. The CDR3 has 15 amino acids. Germline-derived CDR1 and CDR2 are MNHEY and SMNVEV (reference sequence). The CDR3 sequence is CASSPLSGAGDTQYF. In nucleotides, the CDR3 is TGTGCCAGCAGTCCCCTATCGGGGGCCGGGGATACGCAGTATTTT.

The rearrangement links TRBV10-3 to TRBJ2-3; D gene ambiguous. Trimming removed 7 bases at V and 5 bases at J, with 13 bases between. The CDR3 consists of 13 residues. CDR1 ENHRY and CDR2 SYGVKD come from the germline V gene. CDR3 in amino acids: CAIKDLLRDTQYF. CDR3 DNA: TGTGCCATCAAGGACCTATTAAGAGATACGCAGTATTTT.

As regards this clonotype: A read error is possible here, since a much larger clone lies one base away. This chain joins TRBV15 and TRBJ2-3, with D possibly matching TRBD1 (5 bases). There are 15 residues in the CDR3. The V end lost 1 base, the J end lost 1 base, and 9 bases lay between the germline ends. Germline values: CDR1 LNHNV, CDR2 YYDKDF (reference sequence). CDR3 region: CATSRAVGGTDTQYF. CDR3 in DNA: TGTGCCACCAGCAGAGCAGTAGGGGGCACAGATACGCAGTATTTT.

About this clonotype: Since a much larger clone is just one base distant, this may be a read error. This chain joins TRBV6-1 and TRBJ2-1; D possibly corresponds to TRBD1 (6 bases). V lost 8 bases to trimming and J lost 8 bases, with 10 bases between them. The germline V gene has CDR1 MNHNS and CDR2 SASEGT. The CDR3 has 11 residues. CDR3 amino acids: CASQGYDEQFF. The DNA of the CDR3 is TGTGCCAGCCAGGGGTACGATGAGCAGTTCTTC.

The table lists this clonotype with many counts. The chain recombines TRBV5-1 with TRBJ2-7; 8 bases are a match to TRBD2. In germline, CDR1 is SGHRS, CDR2 YFSETQ. J gave up 4 bases and V 0 bases, and 3 bases lay outside the gene matches. The CDR3 loop spans 14 amino acids. CDR3 DNA: TGCGCCAGCAGCTTGGCGGGGGGGCTTTACGAGCAGTACTTC. Its protein product is CASSLAGGLYEQYF.

This clonotype occurred many times. The V and J genes are TRBV15 and TRBJ2-1, with 10 bases fitting TRBD2. The CDR3 spans 18 residues. CDR1 is LNHNV, CDR2 YYDKDF, per germline (reference sequence). J lost 6 bases, V lost 0 bases, and 11 bases had no gene match. CDR3 protein: CATSRDRSVAGGSNEQFF. DNA of the CDR3: TGTGCCACCAGCAGAGATCGATCCGTAGCGGGGGGCTCCAATGAGCAGTTCTTC.

Concerning this clonotype: This may arise from a read error, as a much more abundant clone is one base away. This chain uses TRBV5-1 with TRBJ2-7; 10 positions match TRBD1. Germline-derived CDR1 and CDR2 are SGHRS and YFSETQ. The CDR3 is 16 amino acids. The V gene end was trimmed by 2 bases and the J gene end by 7 bases; junction bases not matched to a gene: 12. CDR3 region: CASSFPRQGAYNEQYF. The CDR3 DNA sequence: TGCGCCAGCAGCTTTCCCCGACAGGGGGCCTACAATGAGCAGTACTTC.

This clonotype was seen ten or more times. The V call is TRBV5-1, the J call TRBJ2-3; 7 bases align to TRBD2. CDR3 length equals 14 residues. CDR1 is SGHRS and CDR2 is YFSETQ in the germline V gene. V shed 4 bases, J shed 1 base, and the junction held 3 bases outside the gene matches. As DNA, the CDR3 is TGCGCCAGCAGCCTCGGGAGGCGCACAGATACGCAGTATTTT. Protein sequence: CASSLGRRTDTQYF. The full variable domain, completed using reference TRBV5-1 and TRBJ2-3, is KAGVTQTPRYLIKTRGQQVTLSCSPISGHRSVSWYQQTPGQGLQFLFEYFSETQRNKGNFPGRFSGRQFSNSRSEMNVSTLELGDSALYLCASSLGRRTDTQYFGPGTRLTVL.

This clonotype was observed a few times. Here the CDR3 DNA reads TGCAGTGCTAGAGTTGAAGGACAAAACACTGAAGCTTTCTTT. This translates into CSARVEGQNTEAFF. The chain combines TRBV20-1 with TRBJ1-1; a weak D match, TRBD1 (5 bases). In germline, CDR1 is DFQATT, CDR2 SNEGSKA (reference sequence). V lost 1 base to trimming and J lost 2 bases, with 11 bases between them. The CDR3 extends over 14 amino acids.

This clonotype was found many times. For the CDR3, the DNA is TGTGCCAGCAGTCGTCGAACCGCCTACGAGCAGTACTTC. Translated: CASSRRTAYEQYF. The rearrangement links TRBV6-5 to TRBJ2-7, with D unresolved. CDR1 MNHEY and CDR2 SVGAGI come from the germline V gene. The CDR3 runs to 13 residues. V was trimmed by 5 bases and J by 2 bases, leaving 10 bases between them.

This clonotype has more than one count but fewer than ten. This clone may be a read error of a much larger clone one base away. The J gene is TRBJ2-1, the V gene TRBV5-5; TRBD2 agrees at 8 bases. The DNA end is a closer match to TRBJ2-7, so the J assignment may be wrong. CDR1 and CDR2 (germline): SGHKS, YYEKEE (reference sequence). The CDR3 sequence is 17 residues long. CDR3 sequence: CASSLAVIAGIYNEQYF. In nucleotides, the CDR3 is TGTGCCAGCAGCTTGGCCGTAATAGCGGGGATTTACAATGAGCAGTACTTC.